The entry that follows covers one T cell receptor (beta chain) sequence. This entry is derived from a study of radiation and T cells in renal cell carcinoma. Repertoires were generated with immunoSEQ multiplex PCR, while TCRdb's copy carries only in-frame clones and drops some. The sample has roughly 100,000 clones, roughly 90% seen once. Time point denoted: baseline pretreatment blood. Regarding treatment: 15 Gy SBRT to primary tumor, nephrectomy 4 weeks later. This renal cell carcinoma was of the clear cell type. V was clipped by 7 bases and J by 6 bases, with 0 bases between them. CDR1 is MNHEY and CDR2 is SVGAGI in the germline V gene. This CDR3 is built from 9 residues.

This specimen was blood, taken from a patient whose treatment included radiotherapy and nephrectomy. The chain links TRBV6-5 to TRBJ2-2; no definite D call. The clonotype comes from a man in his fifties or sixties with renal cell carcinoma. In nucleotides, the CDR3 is TGTGCCAGCACCGGGGAGCTGTTTTTT. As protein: CASTGELFF.